The 16 T cell receptor beta chains below come from one sample, sequenced in a study of cytomegalovirus exposure and HLA in healthy donors. The PCR ran on 60 Vbeta and 13 Jbeta primers. Only in-frame clones appear in the TCRdb table, and some are missing; sequencing was by immunoSEQ multiplex PCR. The table shows 95,000 to 150,000 clones, with over 70% occurring only once. Sequencing input: PBMCs. Receptor source: a woman aged 45-65 years in good health and CMV-seronegative.

CDR3 in DNA: TGTGCCAGCAGCCCGTGGGACTTCTCCTACGAGCAGTACTTC. This gives the protein CASSPWDFSYEQYF. The chain links TRBV9 to TRBJ2-7, with a tentative D call TRBD2 (6 bases). The V end was cut by 4 bases, the J end by 0 bases, with 11 bases between. CDR1 is SGDLS and CDR2 is YYNGEE in the germline V gene. The CDR3 runs to 14 residues.

This sequence joins TRBV18 and TRBJ2-7; 7 nucleotides align to TRBD2. Germline-derived CDR1 and CDR2 are KGHSH and LQKENI. After removal of 4 bases from V and 2 bases from J, the junction contained 11 bases not matched to a gene. The length of the CDR3 is 16 residues. This CDR3 is CASSQIPGGATYEQYF. The DNA for the CDR3 is TGTGCCAGCTCACAAATTCCGGGGGGAGCCACCTACGAGCAGTACTTC. Full variable domain (missing parts from reference TRBV18 and TRBJ2-7): NAGVMQNPRHLVRRRGQEARLRCSPMKGHSHVYWYRQLPEEGLKFMVYLQKENIIDESGMPKERFSAEFPKEGPSILRIQQVVRGDSAAYFCASSQIPGGATYEQYFGPGTRLTVT.

This rearrangement joins TRBV4-3 to TRBJ2-3; D may be TRBD1 (6 bases). The V gene lost 0 bases and the J gene lost 5 bases, with 12 bases spanning the gap. The CDR3 loop spans 15 amino acids. Germline V gene lookup returns CDR1 LGHNA and CDR2 YSLEER. This CDR3 is CASSQEYVGGDTQYF. DNA of the CDR3: TGCGCCAGCAGCCAAGAGTACGTAGGGGGAGATACGCAGTATTTT.

The chain couples TRBV28 to TRBJ2-7; D may be TRBD2 (6 bases). The germline CDR1 and CDR2 sequences are MDHEN and SYDVKM. This CDR3 comprises 13 residues. The ends were cut back, 3 bases at V and 3 bases at J, with 9 bases in the middle. CDR3 loop: CASSLREYYEQYF. Written as DNA, the CDR3 is TGTGCCAGCAGTTTGCGGGAATACTACGAGCAGTACTTC.

The chain employs TRBV30 and TRBJ2-1, with D possibly TRBD2 on 6 matching bases. This CDR3 is 16 amino acids long. Trimming cost V 2 bases and J 6 bases, with 20 bases left between them. The V gene's germline CDR1 is GTSNPN and CDR2 SVGIG (reference sequence). The CDR3 DNA is TGTGCCTGGAGTTCAGGAGGGACTCGGGGATTCAATGAGCAGTTCTTC. Translation: CAWSSGGTRGFNEQFF.

The V call is TRBV4-1, the J call TRBJ1-3; 7 nucleotides agree with TRBD1. The germline V gene encodes CDR1 MGHRA and CDR2 YSYEKL. CDR3 length: 15 amino acids. Trimming at V came to 4 bases and at J to 0 bases, leaving 3 bases not matched to a gene. The CDR3 here is CASSLRQGSGNTIYF. In nucleotides, the CDR3 is TGCGCCAGCAGCCTAAGACAGGGCTCTGGAAACACCATATATTTT.

The chain has TRBV7-3 and TRBJ2-1, with D perhaps matching TRBD2 (5 bases). CDR3 length: 16 residues. Trimming pared 0 bases from V and 6 bases from J, leaving 15 bases between. The germline V gene encodes CDR1 SGHTA and CDR2 FQGTGA. DNA for the CDR3: TGTGCCAGCAGCTTAACACTAGGAGTAGAGGGCAATGAGCAGTTCTTC. Amino acids: CASSLTLGVEGNEQFF.

The rearrangement uses TRBV27 and TRBJ1-1; D is uncertain. CDR1 is MNHEY and CDR2 is SMNVEV in the germline V gene (reference sequence). This CDR3 spans 12 amino acids. V lost 8 bases and J 1 base, leaving 8 bases between the germline ends. The CDR3, as DNA: TGTGCCAGCCAACAACCGAACACTGAAGCTTTCTTT. It translates to CASQQPNTEAFF.

The chain recombines TRBV28 with TRBJ1-1, with 7 bases lining up with TRBD1. This CDR3 contains 12 residues. V shed 6 bases, J shed 12 bases, and the junction held 10 bases outside the gene matches. Per germline, CDR1 MDHEN and CDR2 SYDVKM. This CDR3 is CASSRQGVITFF. CDR3 nucleotides: TGTGCCAGCAGCCGACAGGGAGTGATAACTTTCTTT.

The genes are TRBV5-5 and TRBJ2-2; D is possibly TRBD1 (5 bases). The V gene lost 4 bases and the J gene lost 7 bases, with 11 bases spanning the gap. Germline loops: CDR1 SGHKS, CDR2 YYEKEE (reference sequence). The CDR3 is made up of 13 amino acids. CDR3 loop: CASSPQGVGELFF. The CDR3 DNA is TGTGCCAGCAGCCCTCAGGGCGTCGGGGAGCTGTTTTTT.

The J gene is TRBJ2-3, the V gene TRBV28; 9 bases are shared with TRBD2. CDR1 MDHEN and CDR2 SYDVKM come from the germline V gene. The CDR3 runs 16 residues. V lost 3 bases to trimming and J lost 3 bases; unmatched junction nucleotides: 7. CDR3 DNA sequence: TGTGCCAGCAGTTTTGGGGCGGGAGGGATTACAGATACGCAGTATTTT. Encoded protein: CASSFGAGGITDTQYF.

This chain connects TRBV30 to TRBJ1-3, with D perhaps matching TRBD1 (6 bases). Trimming cost V 0 bases and J 12 bases, with 18 bases left between them. The germline gives CDR1 GTSNPN, CDR2 SVGIG (reference sequence). This CDR3 has 14 residues. The CDR3 protein is CAWSVRGTNWLIYF. For the CDR3, the DNA is TGTGCCTGGAGTGTCAGGGGCACTAATTGGCTCATATATTTT. The whole variable domain, filled in from reference TRBV30 and TRBJ1-3, reads SQTIHQWPATLVQPVGSPLSLECTVEGTSNPNLYWYRQAAGRGLQLLFYSVGIGQISSEVPQNLSASRPQDRQFILSSKKLLLSDSGFYLCAWSVRGTNWLIYFGEGSWLTVV.

The chain employs TRBV19 and TRBJ2-2, with TRBD2 matching 7 bases. Trimming at V came to 1 base and at J to 5 bases, leaving 7 bases not matched to a gene. The CDR3 has 16 amino acids. Per the germline V gene, CDR1 is LNHDA and CDR2 is SQIVND (reference sequence). CDR3 in amino acids: CASSIGRGRGTGELFF. DNA of the CDR3: TGTGCCAGTAGTATAGGGCGAGGGCGGGGGACCGGGGAGCTGTTTTTT.

This clone was recorded a few times. The genes are TRBV7-3 and TRBJ1-6; no clear D. CDR1 is SGHTA and CDR2 is FQGTGA in the germline V gene. V lost 2 bases and J 7 bases, leaving 12 bases between the germline ends. This CDR3 has 15 amino acids. The CDR3 nucleotides are TGTGCCAGCAGCTTAGAGGGCGTGCGAAATTCACCCCTCCACTTT. Translated, it gives CASSLEGVRNSPLHF.

This clone was seen only a few times. The chain employs TRBV6-6 and TRBJ1-1, with 7 bases matching TRBD1. Germline CDR1 MNHNY, CDR2 SVGAGI (reference sequence). Germline trimming cut 2 bases from V and 8 bases from J; bases unmatched to any gene: 2. The CDR3 runs 12 residues. The CDR3 here is CASSYAGQEAFF. Written as DNA, the CDR3 is TGTGCCAGCAGTTACGCGGGACAGGAAGCTTTCTTT.

This clone was detected only once. The chain carries TRBV11-2 and TRBJ2-5; 9 nucleotides align to TRBD2. This CDR3 spans 14 amino acids. The trim removed 5 bases at V and 2 bases at J, leaving 3 bases unmatched. CDR1 is SGHAT, CDR2 FQNNGV, per germline. The CDR3 region is CASSRLADQETQYF. As DNA, the CDR3 is TGTGCCAGCAGCCGACTAGCGGATCAAGAGACCCAGTACTTC.